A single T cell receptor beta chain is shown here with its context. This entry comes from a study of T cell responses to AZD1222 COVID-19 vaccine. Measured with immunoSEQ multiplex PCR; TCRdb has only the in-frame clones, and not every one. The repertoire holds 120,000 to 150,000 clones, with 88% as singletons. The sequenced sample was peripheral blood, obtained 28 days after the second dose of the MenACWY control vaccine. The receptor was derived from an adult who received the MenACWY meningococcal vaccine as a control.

The CDR3 DNA sequence: TGTGCCAGCAGCTTAAAGGGACCCTTTGAAAAACTGTTTTTT. Residues: CASSLKGPFEKLFF. The chain combines TRBV11-2 with TRBJ1-4; a weak D match, TRBD1 (5 bases). The CDR3 has 14 residues. The V and J ends lost 2 bases and 7 bases respectively, with 11 bases between them. Germline V gene data show CDR1 as SGHAT and CDR2 as FQNNGV.